Given below is one T cell receptor (beta chain) in context. cDNA prepared by RNA extraction and subsequent reverse transcription served as the template for sequencing. TCRdb's copy holds only in-frame clones and misses some; the assay was immunoSEQ multiplex PCR. This table holds 150,000 or so clones, 87% found once. These data originate in a study of CD8+ T cells in alopecia areata. The ends lost 0 bases at V and 4 bases at J; junction bases unmatched: 0. The CDR3 has 14 residues. In germline, CDR1 is MNHEY, CDR2 SVGAGI. The TCR comes from a human donor with alopecia areata. The chain combines TRBV6-5 with TRBJ2-7; TRBD2 agrees at 10 bases. The source was CD8+ T cells sorted from blood, collected at week 0. In nucleotides, the CDR3 is TGTGCCAGCAGTTACTCTAGCGGGAGGTACGAGCAGTACTTC. It codes for CASSYSSGRYEQYF.